The clone carrying this TCR beta chain was observed at least ten times. Antigen: not known. This specimen comes from a study of T cell repertoires in cytomegalovirus infection. Study background: CMV infection plus the matching HLA type was flagged by public TCR beta signatures.

Study outcomes and limitations: Cumulative frequency of public TCR beta families picked out carriers of CMV plus the relevant HLA. HLA-C-restricted TCR beta clonotypes specific for CMV led the ex vivo response.

TCRdb recomputed calls from the reads with MiXCR, one row per CDR3 protein. The repertoire consists of around 240,000 distinct CDR3 sequences, with roughly 20% occurring once and the leading ten covering about 20%. Trimming took 5 bases from V and 5 from J, leaving 20 bases between them. CDR1 SGHVS and CDR2 FNYEAQ come from the germline V gene. The CDR3 has 16 amino acids. V and J are TRBV7-6 and TRBJ2-3; tentatively, D is TRBD2 (7 bases). The TCR sequence derives from a human donor in good health (CMV status not recorded). Some clones in this sample may be carry-over from other donors' samples. Sequencing was performed on CD8+ T cells from PBMCs. The DNA for the CDR3 is TGTGCCAGCAGCCAAGAGGGGGGGGGCCTGAAAGATACGCAGTATTTT. Its protein is CASSQEGGGLKDTQYF.